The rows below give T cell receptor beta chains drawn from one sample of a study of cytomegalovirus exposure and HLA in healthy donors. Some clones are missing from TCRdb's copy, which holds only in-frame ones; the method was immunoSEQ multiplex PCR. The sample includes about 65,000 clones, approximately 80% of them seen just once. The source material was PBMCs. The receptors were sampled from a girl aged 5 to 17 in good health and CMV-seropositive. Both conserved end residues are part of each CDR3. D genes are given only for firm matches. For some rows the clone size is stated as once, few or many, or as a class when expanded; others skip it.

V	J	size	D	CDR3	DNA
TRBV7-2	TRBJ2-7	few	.	CASSLVTGSLYQQYF	TGTGCCAGCAGCCTTGTGACTGGGTCGCTCTACCAGCAGTACTTC
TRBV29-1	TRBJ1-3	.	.	CSVEVWQPGGGNTIYF	TGCAGCGTTGAGGTCTGGCAGCCTGGCGGTGGAAACACCATATATTTT
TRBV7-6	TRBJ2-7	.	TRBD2	CASSLATSGKGEQYF	TGTGCCAGCAGCTTAGCCACTAGCGGGAAGGGCGAGCAGTACTTC
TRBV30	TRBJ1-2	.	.	CAWSGGQKSGYTF	TGTGCCTGGAGCGGAGGACAGAAATCGGGCTACACCTTC
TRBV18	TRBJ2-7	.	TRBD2	CASSPGAGRSYEQYF	TGTGCCAGCTCACCAGGAGCGGGAAGGTCCTACGAGCAGTACTTC
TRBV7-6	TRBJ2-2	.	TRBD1	CASSSGQGAKGTGELFF	TGTGCCAGCAGCTCGGGACAGGGGGCGAAGGGCACCGGGGAGCTGTTTTTT
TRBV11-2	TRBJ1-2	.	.	CASSLQGNGYTF	TGTGCCAGCAGCCTACAGGGTAATGGCTACACCTTC
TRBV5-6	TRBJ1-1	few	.	CASNRRKNTEAFF	TGTGCCAGCAACCGCAGGAAAAACACTGAAGCTTTCTTT
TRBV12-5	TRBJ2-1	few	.	CASGLGTRQYNEQFF	TGTGCTAGTGGTTTGGGGACACGACAGTACAATGAGCAGTTCTTC
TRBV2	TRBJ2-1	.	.	CASNVDSEQFF	TGTGCCAGCAATGTAGACTCTGAGCAGTTCTTC
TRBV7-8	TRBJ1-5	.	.	CASSLGGQRNQPQHF	TGTGCCAGCAGCTTAGGTGGCCAGCGAAATCAGCCCCAGCATTTT
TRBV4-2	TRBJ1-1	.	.	CASSQDPRTEAFF	TGTGCCAGCAGCCAAGATCCCCGGACTGAAGCTTTCTTT
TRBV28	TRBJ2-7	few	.	CASSPRVSYEQYF	TGTGCCAGCAGTCCCAGGGTTTCCTACGAGCAGTACTTC
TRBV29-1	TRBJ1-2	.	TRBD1	CSTPGGSGGYTF	TGCAGCACACCAGGGGGATCGGGTGGCTACACCTTC
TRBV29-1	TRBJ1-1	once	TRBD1	CSVEVPNRTGEAFF	TGCAGCGTTGAAGTCCCAAACCGGACAGGGGAAGCTTTCTTT
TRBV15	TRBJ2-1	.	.	CATSRRELVSYNEQFF	TGTGCCACCAGCAGGCGAGAGCTAGTCTCCTACAATGAGCAGTTCTTC
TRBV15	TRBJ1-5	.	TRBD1	CATQGALAQPQHF	TGTGCCACCCAGGGGGCTTTGGCTCAGCCCCAGCATTTT
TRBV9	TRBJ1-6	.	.	CASTTGSYNSPLHF	TGTGCCAGCACCACCGGGTCCTATAATTCACCCCTCCACTTT
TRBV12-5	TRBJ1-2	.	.	CASGLDSRPGSYGYTF	TGTGCTAGTGGTTTGGACTCCAGGCCAGGGTCCTATGGCTACACCTTC
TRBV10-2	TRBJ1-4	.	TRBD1	CASTMGQTNEKLFF	TGCGCCAGCACAATGGGACAGACTAATGAAAAACTGTTTTTT
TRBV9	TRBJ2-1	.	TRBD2	CASSVASSGGRNEQFF	TGTGCCAGCAGCGTAGCGTCTAGCGGGGGAAGGAATGAGCAGTTCTTC
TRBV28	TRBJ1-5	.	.	CASRSSQGSNQPQHF	TGTGCCAGCAGATCCTCCCAGGGGAGCAATCAGCCCCAGCATTTT
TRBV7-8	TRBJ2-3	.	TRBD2	CASSSARHPGLAGNTDTQYF	TGTGCCAGCAGCTCAGCAAGGCATCCGGGACTAGCGGGAAACACAGATACGCAGTATTTT
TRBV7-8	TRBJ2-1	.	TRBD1	CASSPLHTGGGEQFF	TGTGCCAGCAGCCCCCTCCATACAGGGGGCGGGGAGCAGTTCTTC
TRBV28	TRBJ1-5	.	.	CASSINSGFKGNQPQHF	TGTGCCAGCAGTATCAATTCAGGCTTCAAGGGCAATCAGCCCCAGCATTTT
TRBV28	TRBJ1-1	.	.	CASSPPLGQENTEAFF	TGTGCCAGCAGCCCACCCCTCGGTCAGGAGAACACTGAAGCTTTCTTT
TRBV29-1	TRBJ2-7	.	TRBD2	CSVGAGRAEQYF	TGCAGCGTTGGGGCCGGGAGGGCCGAGCAGTACTTC
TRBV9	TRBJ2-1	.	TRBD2	CASSVDGRDNEQFF	TGTGCCAGCAGCGTAGACGGGAGGGACAATGAGCAGTTCTTC
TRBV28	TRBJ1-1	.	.	CASSRRDPTEAFF	TGTGCCAGCAGCAGGAGGGATCCCACTGAAGCTTTCTTT
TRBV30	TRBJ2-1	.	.	CAWSVASFLNEQFF	TGTGCCTGGAGTGTAGCCTCCTTCTTAAATGAGCAGTTCTTC
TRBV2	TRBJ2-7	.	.	CASSDGQTLSYEQYF	TGTGCCAGCAGTGACGGACAGACCCTTTCCTACGAGCAGTACTTC
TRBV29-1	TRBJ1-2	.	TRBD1	CSARQGGGHGYTF	TGCAGCGCCCGACAGGGGGGAGGGCATGGCTACACCTTC
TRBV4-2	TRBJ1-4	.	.	CASSQGVGQTNEKLFF	TGTGCCAGCAGCCAAGGGGTGGGACAAACTAATGAAAAACTGTTTTTT
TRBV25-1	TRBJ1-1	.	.	CASRAGPTEAFF	TGTGCCAGCAGGGCGGGGCCCACTGAAGCTTTCTTT
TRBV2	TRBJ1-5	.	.	CASSELGDSNQPQHF	TGTGCCAGCAGTGAGCTAGGGGATAGCAATCAGCCCCAGCATTTT
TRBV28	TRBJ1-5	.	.	CASSFEGDWPQHF	TGTGCCAGCAGTTTTGAGGGGGATTGGCCCCAGCATTTT
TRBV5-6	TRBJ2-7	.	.	CASSFGGPAYEQYF	TGTGCCAGCAGCTTCGGGGGGCCTGCCTACGAGCAGTACTTC
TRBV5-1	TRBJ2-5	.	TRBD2	CASSLRPAGEQETQYF	TGCGCCAGCAGCTTGCGTCCAGCGGGGGAACAAGAGACCCAGTACTTC
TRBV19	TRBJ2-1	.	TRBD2	CASSGGGDYNEQFF	TGTGCCAGTAGTGGTGGGGGGGACTACAATGAGCAGTTCTTC
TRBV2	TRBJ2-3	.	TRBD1	CASSRTGGLRTDTQYF	TGTGCCAGCAGTAGGACAGGGGGCTTACGAACAGATACGCAGTATTTT
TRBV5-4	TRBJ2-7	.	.	CASSLAGGSEQYF	TGTGCCAGCAGCTTGGCCGGGGGATCCGAGCAGTACTTC
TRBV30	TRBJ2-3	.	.	CAWKAPTDTQYF	TGTGCCTGGAAAGCACCCACAGATACGCAGTATTTT
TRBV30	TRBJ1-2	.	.	CAWTLGGDYGYTF	TGTGCCTGGACTCTGGGAGGGGACTATGGCTACACCTTC
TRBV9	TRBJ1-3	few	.	CASSLGHDSGNTIYF	TGTGCCAGCAGCCTGGGCCACGACTCTGGAAACACCATATATTTT
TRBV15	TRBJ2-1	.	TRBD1	CATSRVGGGSGTGAHEQFF	TGTGCCACCAGCAGAGTCGGGGGGGGCTCCGGGACAGGGGCCCATGAGCAGTTCTTC
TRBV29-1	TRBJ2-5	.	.	CSVWGGDTVWQETQYF	TGCAGCGTCTGGGGAGGGGACACGGTATGGCAAGAGACCCAGTACTTC
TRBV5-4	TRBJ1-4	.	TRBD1	CASSLQGANEKLFF	TGTGCCAGCAGCTTACAGGGGGCTAATGAAAAACTGTTTTTT
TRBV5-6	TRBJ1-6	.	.	CASSLTGYNSPLHF	TGTGCCAGCAGCTTGACAGGGTATAATTCACCCCTCCACTTT
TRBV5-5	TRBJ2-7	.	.	CASSLSDSNAEQYF	TGTGCCAGCAGCTTGTCTGATTCGAATGCCGAGCAGTACTTC
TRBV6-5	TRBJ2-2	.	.	CASRLGQFGELFF	TGTGCCAGCAGACTTGGACAGTTCGGGGAGCTGTTTTTT
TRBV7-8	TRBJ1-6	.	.	CASSFRGQYNSPLHF	TGTGCCAGCAGCTTCAGGGGCCAGTATAATTCACCCCTCCACTTT
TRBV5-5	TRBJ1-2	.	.	CASSLYQTTTYGYTF	TGTGCCAGCAGCTTGTACCAGACGACAACTTATGGCTACACCTTC
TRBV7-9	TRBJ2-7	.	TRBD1	CASSEAGTGGEQYF	TGTGCCAGCAGCGAGGCCGGGACAGGGGGCGAGCAGTACTTC
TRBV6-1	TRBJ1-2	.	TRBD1	CASSDRQGVNYGYTF	TGTGCCAGCAGTGATAGACAGGGGGTTAACTATGGCTACACCTTC
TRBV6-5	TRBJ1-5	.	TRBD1	CASSPGDRVNQPQHF	TGTGCCAGCAGTCCTGGCGACAGGGTGAATCAGCCCCAGCATTTT
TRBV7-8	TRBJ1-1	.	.	CASSLTAVVGEAFF	TGTGCCAGCAGCTTAACAGCCGTGGTGGGCGAAGCTTTCTTT
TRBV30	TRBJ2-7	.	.	CAWTPTGRAYEQYF	TGTGCCTGGACACCTACAGGGAGGGCCTACGAGCAGTACTTC
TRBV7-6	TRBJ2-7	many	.	CASSQLARGSYEQYF	TGTGCCAGCAGCCAGTTAGCCCGGGGTTCCTACGAGCAGTACTTC